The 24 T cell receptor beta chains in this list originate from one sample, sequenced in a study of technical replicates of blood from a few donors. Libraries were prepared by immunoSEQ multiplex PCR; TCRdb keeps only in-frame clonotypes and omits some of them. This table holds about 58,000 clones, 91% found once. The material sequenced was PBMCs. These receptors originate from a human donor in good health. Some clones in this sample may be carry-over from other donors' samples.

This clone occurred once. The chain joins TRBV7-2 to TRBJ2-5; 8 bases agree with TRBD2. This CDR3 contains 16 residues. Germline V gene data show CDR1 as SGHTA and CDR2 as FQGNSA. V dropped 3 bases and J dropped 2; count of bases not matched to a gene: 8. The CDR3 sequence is CASSFLGAGGQETQYF. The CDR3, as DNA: TGTGCCAGCAGCTTCCTGGGGGCGGGAGGACAAGAGACCCAGTACTTC.

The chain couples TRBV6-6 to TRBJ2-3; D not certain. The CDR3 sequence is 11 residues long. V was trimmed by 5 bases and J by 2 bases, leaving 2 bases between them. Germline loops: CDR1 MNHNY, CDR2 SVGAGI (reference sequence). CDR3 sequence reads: CASSLTDTQYF. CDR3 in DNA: TGTGCCAGCAGTCTCACAGATACGCAGTATTTT.

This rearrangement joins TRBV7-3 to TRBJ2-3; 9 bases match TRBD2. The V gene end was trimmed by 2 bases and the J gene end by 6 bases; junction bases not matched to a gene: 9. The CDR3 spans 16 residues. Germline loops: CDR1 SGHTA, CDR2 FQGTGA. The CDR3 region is CASSLSASGIGDTQYF. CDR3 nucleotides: TGTGCCAGCAGCTTATCAGCTAGCGGGATCGGGGATACGCAGTATTTT.

CDR3: CASSRRSPGLAETVSQETQYF. Written as DNA, the CDR3 is TGTGCCAGCAGCCGAAGGAGTCCGGGACTAGCGGAAACAGTCTCCCAAGAGACCCAGTACTTC. V is TRBV7-3 and J is TRBJ2-5; TRBD2 matches at 11 bases. V trimming: 5 bases; J trimming: 1 base; junction bases outside the gene matches: 21. The germline CDR1 and CDR2 sequences are SGHTA and FQGTGA. The CDR3 runs to 21 residues. Full variable domain (outside the CDR3, taken from reference TRBV7-3 and TRBJ2-5): GAGVSQTPSNKVTEKGKYVELRCDPISGHTALYWYRQSLGQGPEFLIYFQGTGAADDSGLPNDRFFAVRPEGSVSTLKIQRTERGDSAVYLCASSRRSPGLAETVSQETQYFGPGTRLLVL.

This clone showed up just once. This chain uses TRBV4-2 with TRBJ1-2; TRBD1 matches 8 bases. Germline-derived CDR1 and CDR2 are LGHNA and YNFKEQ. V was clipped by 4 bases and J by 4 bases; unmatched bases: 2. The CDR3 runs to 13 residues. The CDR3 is CASSPGGLYGYTF. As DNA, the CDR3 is TGTGCCAGCAGCCCAGGGGGCCTCTATGGCTACACCTTC.

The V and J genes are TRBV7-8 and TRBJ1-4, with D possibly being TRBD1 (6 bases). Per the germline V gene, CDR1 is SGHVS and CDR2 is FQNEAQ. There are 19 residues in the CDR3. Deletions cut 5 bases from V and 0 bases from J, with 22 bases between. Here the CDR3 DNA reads TGTGCCAGCAGCCCCGAGGTTGCAGGGGAAAGGGCAACTAATGAAAAACTGTTTTTT. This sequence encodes CASSPEVAGERATNEKLFF. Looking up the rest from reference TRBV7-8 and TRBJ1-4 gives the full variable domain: GAGVSQSPRYKVAKRGQDVALRCDPISGHVSLFWYQQALGQGPEFLTYFQNEAQLDKSGLPSDRFFAERPEGSVSTLKIQRTQQEDSAVYLCASSPEVAGERATNEKLFFGSGTQLSVL.

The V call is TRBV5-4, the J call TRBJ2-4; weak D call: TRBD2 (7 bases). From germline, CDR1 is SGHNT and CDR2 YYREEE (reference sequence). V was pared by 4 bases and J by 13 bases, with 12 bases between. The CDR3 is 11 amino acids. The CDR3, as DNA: TGTGCCAGCAGCGGCGGGGGACAACAGTACTTC. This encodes CASSGGGQQYF.

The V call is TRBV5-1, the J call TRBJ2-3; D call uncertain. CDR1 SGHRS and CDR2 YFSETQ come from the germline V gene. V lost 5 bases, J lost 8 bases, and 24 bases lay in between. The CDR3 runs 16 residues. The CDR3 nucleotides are TGCGCCAGCAGACAAGCAGGTGAAGAACTGCGTGGTACGCAGTATTTT. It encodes CASRQAGEELRGTQYF.

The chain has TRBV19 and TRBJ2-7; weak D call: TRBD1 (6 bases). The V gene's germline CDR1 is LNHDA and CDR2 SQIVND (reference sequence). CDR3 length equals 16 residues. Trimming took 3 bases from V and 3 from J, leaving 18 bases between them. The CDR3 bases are TGTGCCAGTAGTATTGCCTCTGGAACAGGGTACTACGAGCAGTACTTC. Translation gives CASSIASGTGYYEQYF.

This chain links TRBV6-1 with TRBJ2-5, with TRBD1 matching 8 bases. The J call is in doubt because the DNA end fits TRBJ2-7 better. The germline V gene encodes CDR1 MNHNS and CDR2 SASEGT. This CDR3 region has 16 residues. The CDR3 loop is CASSEALGTGSYEQYF. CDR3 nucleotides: TGTGCCAGCAGTGAAGCGCTCGGGACAGGCTCCTACGAGCAGTACTTC.

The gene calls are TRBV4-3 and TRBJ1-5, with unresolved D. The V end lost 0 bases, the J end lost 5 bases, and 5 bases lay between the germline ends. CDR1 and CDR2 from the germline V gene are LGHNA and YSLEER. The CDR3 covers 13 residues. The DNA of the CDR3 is TGCGCCAGCAGCCAAGATATTCATCAGCCCCAGCATTTT. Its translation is CASSQDIHQPQHF.

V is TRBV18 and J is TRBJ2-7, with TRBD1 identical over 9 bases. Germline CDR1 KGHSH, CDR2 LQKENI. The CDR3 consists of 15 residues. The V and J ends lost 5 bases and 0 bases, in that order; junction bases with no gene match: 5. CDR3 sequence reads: CASSNGQGSSYEQYF. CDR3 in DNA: TGTGCCAGCTCAAACGGACAGGGGAGCTCCTACGAGCAGTACTTC.

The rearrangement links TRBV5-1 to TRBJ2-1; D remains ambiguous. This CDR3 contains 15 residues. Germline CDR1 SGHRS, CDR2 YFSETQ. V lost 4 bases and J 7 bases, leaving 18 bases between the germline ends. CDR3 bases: TGCGCCAGCAGCCCAGGCCCCGGTGGGCCGAATGAGCAGTTCTTC. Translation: CASSPGPGGPNEQFF.

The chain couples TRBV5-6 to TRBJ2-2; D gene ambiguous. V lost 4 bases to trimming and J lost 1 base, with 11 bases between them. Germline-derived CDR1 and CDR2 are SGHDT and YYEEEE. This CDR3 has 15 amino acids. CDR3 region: CASSHARQNTGELFF. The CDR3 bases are TGTGCCAGCAGCCATGCGCGGCAGAACACCGGGGAGCTGTTTTTT. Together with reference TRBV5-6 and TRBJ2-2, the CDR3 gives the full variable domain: DAGVTQSPTHLIKTRGQQVTLRCSPKSGHDTVSWYQQALGQGPQFIFQYYEEEERQRGNFPDRFSGHQFPNYSSELNVNALLLGDSALYLCASSHARQNTGELFFGEGSRLTVL.

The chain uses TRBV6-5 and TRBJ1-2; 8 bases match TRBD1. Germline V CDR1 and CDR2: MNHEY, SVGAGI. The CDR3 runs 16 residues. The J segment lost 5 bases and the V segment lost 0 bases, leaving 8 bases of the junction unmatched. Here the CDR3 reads CASSYSRAGGGYGYTF. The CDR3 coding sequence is TGTGCCAGCAGTTACTCGAGGGCAGGGGGCGGGTATGGCTACACCTTC.

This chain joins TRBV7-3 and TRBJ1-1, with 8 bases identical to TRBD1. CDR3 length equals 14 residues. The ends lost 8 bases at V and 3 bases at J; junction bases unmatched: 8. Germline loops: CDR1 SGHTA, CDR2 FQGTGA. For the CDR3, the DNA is TGTGCCAGCTGCATAGGACAGGGCGACACTGAAGCTTTCTTT. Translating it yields CASCIGQGDTEAFF.

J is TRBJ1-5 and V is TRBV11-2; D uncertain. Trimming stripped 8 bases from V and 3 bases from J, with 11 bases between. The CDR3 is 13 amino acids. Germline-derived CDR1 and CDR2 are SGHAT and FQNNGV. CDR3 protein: CASSTETNQPQHF. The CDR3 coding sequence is TGTGCCAGCTCCACGGAGACCAATCAGCCCCAGCATTTT. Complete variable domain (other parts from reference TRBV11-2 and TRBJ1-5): EAGVAQSPRYKIIEKRQSVAFWCNPISGHATLYWYQQILGQGPKLLIQFQNNGVVDDSQLPKDRFSAERLKGVDSTLKIQPAKLEDSAVYLCASSTETNQPQHFGDGTRLSIL.

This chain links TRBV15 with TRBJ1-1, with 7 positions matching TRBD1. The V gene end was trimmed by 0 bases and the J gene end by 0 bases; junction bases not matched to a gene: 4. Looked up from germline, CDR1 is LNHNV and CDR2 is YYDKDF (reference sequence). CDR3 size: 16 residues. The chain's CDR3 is CATSRDPGQMNTEAFF. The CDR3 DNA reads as TGTGCCACCAGCAGAGATCCGGGACAGATGAACACTGAAGCTTTCTTT. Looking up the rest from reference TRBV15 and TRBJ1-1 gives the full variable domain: DAMVIQNPRYQVTQFGKPVTLSCSQTLNHNVMYWYQQKSSQAPKLLFHYYDKDFNNEADTPDNFQSRRPNTSFCFLDIRSPGLGDTAMYLCATSRDPGQMNTEAFFGQGTRLTVV.

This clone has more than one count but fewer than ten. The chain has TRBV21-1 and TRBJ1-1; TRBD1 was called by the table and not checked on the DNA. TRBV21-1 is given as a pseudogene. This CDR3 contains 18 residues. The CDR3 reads CASSKVSQGIFGNTEAFF. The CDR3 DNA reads TGTGCCAGCAGCAAAGTTTCGCAGGGTATATTCGGGAACACTGAAGCTTTCTTT.

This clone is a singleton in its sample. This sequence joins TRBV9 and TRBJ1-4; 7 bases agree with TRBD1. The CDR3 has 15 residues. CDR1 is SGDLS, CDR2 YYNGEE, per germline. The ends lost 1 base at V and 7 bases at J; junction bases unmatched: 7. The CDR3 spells CASSVRQGRGEKLFF. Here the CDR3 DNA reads TGTGCCAGCAGCGTACGACAGGGTCGAGGTGAAAAACTGTTTTTT.

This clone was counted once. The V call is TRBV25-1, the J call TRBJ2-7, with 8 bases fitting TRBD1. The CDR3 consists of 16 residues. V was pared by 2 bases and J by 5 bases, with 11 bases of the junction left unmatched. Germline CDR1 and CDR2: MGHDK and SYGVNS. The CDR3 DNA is TGTGCCAGCAGTGAAGGTGTTCAGGGGGCGCAGGACGAGCAGTACTTC. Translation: CASSEGVQGAQDEQYF.

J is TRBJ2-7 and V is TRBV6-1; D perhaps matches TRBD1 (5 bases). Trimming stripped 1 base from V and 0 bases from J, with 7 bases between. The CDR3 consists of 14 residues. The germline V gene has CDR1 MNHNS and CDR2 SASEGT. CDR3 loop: CASSEGTLSYEQYF. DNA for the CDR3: TGTGCCAGCAGTGAAGGGACACTCTCCTACGAGCAGTACTTC.

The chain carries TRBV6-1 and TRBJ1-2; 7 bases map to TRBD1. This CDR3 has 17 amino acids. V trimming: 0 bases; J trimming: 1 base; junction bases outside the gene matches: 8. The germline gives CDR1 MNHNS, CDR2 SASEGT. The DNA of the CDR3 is TGTGCCAGCAGTGAAGCGTTTACCGGGACAGTTAACTATGGCTACACCTTC. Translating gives CASSEAFTGTVNYGYTF.

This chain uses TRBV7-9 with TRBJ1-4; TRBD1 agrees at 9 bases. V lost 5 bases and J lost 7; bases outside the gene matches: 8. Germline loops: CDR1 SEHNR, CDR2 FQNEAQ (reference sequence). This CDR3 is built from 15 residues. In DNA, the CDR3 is TGTGCCAGCAGCCTAGAACAGGGGGCCGGTGAAAAACTGTTTTTT. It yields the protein CASSLEQGAGEKLFF.